The entry below describes one TCR beta chain. This sample was taken from a study of T cell changes during pregnancy in multiple sclerosis. Deletions cut 2 bases from V and 0 bases from J, with 9 bases between. The CDR3 runs to 14 residues. Germline lookup yields CDR1 SGHRS and CDR2 YFSETQ. Assay used: immunoSEQ multiplex PCR; TCRdb lists only in-frame clones, some missing. The sample has 40,000 to 60,000 clones; around 95% are singletons. This TCR was recovered from a female donor with multiple sclerosis, enrolled in a pregnancy study. The sample here was CD8+ T cells from peripheral blood mononuclear cells, taken in the first trimester of pregnancy. The V call is TRBV5-1, the J call TRBJ2-7, with D perhaps matching TRBD1 (5 bases). CDR3 in DNA: TGCGCCAGCAGCTTTGGTCAGGGCTCCTACGAGCAGTACTTC. Encoded protein: CASSFGQGSYEQYF.